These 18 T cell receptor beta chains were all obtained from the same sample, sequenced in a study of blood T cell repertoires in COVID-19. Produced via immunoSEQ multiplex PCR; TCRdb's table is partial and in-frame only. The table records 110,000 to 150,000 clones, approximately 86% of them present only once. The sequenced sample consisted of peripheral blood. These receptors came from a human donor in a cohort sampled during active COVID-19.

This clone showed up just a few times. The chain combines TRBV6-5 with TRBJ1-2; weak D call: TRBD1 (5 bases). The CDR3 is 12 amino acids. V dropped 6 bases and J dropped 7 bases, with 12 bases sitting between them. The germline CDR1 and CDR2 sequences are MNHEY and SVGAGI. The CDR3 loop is CASSSGGFGYTF. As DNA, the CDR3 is TGTGCCAGCAGCTCCGGGGGGTTTGGCTACACCTTC.

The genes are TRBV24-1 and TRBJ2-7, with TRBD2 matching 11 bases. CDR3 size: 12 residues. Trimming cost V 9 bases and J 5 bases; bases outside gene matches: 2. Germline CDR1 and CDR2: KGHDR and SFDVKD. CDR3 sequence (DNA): TGTGCCACCGCGGGACTAGCGGACGAGCAGTACTTC. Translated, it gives CATAGLADEQYF.

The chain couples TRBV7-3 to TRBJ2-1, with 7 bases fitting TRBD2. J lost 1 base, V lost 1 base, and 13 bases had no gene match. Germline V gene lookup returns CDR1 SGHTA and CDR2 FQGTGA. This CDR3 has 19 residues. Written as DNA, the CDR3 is TGTGCCAGCAGCTTAAATCCCCTATCGGCGGGAGCGTCCTACAATGAGCAGTTCTTC. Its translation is CASSLNPLSAGASYNEQFF.

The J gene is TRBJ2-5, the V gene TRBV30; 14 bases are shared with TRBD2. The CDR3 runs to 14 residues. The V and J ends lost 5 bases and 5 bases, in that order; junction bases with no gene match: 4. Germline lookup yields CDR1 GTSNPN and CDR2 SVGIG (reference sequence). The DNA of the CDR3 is TGTGCCTGGGGACTAGCGGGAGGTGGGGAGACCCAGTACTTC. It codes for CAWGLAGGGETQYF.

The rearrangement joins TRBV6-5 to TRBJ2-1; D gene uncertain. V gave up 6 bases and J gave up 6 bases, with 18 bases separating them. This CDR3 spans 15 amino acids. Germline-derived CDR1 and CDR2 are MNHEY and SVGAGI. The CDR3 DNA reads TGTGCCAGCAGCCCCCAGGTTGCTTCTATCAATGAGCAGTTCTTC. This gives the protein CASSPQVASINEQFF.

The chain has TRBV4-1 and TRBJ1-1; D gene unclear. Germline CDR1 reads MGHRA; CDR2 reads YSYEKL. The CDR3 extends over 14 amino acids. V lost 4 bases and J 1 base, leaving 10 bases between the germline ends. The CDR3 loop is CASSPGRSNTEAFF. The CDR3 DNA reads TGCGCCAGCAGCCCGGGGAGGTCGAACACTGAAGCTTTCTTT.

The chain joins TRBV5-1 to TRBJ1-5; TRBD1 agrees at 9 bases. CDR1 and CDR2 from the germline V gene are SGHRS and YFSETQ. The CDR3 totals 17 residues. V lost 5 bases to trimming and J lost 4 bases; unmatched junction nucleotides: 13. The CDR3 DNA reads TGCGCCAGCAGTTCCCTACCTACAGGGGGCGCGAATCAGCCCCAGCATTTT. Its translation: CASSSLPTGGANQPQHF.

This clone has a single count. DNA of the CDR3: TGTGCCAGCAGCTTATACACAGATACGCAGTATTTT. Protein product: CASSLYTDTQYF. This chain uses TRBV7-8 with TRBJ2-3, with D unclear. V lost 2 bases and J lost 2, with 2 bases in between. The CDR3 runs 12 residues. Germline V lookup: CDR1 SGHVS, CDR2 FQNEAQ. Full variable domain (rest looked up from reference TRBV7-8 and TRBJ2-3): GAGVSQSPRYKVAKRGQDVALRCDPISGHVSLFWYQQALGQGPEFLTYFQNEAQLDKSGLPSDRFFAERPEGSVSTLKIQRTQQEDSAVYLCASSLYTDTQYFGPGTRLTVL.

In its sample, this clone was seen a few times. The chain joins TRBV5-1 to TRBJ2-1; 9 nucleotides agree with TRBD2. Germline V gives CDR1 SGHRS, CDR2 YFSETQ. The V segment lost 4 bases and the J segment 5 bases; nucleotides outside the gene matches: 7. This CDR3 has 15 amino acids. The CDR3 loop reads CASSKTTSGHNEQFF. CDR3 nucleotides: TGCGCCAGCAGCAAAACGACTAGCGGACACAATGAGCAGTTCTTC.

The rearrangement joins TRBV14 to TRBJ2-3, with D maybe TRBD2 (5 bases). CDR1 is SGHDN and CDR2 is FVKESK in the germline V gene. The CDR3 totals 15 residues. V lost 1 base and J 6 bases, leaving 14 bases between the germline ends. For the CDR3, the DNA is TGTGCCAGCAGCCAAGTTCGGGGTTCGCCGGATACGCAGTATTTT. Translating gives CASSQVRGSPDTQYF.

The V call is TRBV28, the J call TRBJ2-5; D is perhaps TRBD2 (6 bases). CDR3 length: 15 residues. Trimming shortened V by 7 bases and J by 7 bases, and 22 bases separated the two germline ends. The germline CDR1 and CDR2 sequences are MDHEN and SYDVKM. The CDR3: CASKAGTQRAGTQYF. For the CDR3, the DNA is TGTGCCAGCAAGGCAGGGACCCAGCGGGCTGGGACCCAGTACTTC.

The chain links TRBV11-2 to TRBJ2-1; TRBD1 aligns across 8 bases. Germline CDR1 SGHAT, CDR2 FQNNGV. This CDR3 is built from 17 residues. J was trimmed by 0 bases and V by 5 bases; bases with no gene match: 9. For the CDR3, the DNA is TGTGCCAGCAGCCCACGGACAGGGTGGGACTCCTACAATGAGCAGTTCTTC. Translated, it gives CASSPRTGWDSYNEQFF.

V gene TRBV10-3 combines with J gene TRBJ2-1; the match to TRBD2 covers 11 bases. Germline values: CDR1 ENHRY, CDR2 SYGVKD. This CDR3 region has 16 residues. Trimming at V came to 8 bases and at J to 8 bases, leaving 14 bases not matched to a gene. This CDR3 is CAIRGGIATSGDEQFF. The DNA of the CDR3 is TGTGCCATCCGGGGGGGGATCGCGACTAGCGGGGATGAGCAGTTCTTC.

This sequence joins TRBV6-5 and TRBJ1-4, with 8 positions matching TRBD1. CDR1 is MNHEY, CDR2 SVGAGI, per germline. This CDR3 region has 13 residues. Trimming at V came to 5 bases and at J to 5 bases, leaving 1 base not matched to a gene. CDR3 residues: CASSRTGNEKLFF. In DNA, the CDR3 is TGTGCCAGCAGTAGGACAGGGAATGAAAAACTGTTTTTT.

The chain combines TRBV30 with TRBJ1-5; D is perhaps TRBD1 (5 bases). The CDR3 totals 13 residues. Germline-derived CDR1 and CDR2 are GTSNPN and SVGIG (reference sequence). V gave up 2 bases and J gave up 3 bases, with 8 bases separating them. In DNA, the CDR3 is TGTGCCTGGAGTATAGGGGCCAATCAGCCCCAGCATTTT. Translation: CAWSIGANQPQHF.

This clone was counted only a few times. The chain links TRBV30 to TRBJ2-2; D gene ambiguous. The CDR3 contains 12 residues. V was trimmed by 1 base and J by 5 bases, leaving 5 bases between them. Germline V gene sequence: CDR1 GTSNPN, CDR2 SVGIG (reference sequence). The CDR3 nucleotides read TGTGCCTGGAGTGACATAACCGGGGAGCTGTTTTTT. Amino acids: CAWSDITGELFF.

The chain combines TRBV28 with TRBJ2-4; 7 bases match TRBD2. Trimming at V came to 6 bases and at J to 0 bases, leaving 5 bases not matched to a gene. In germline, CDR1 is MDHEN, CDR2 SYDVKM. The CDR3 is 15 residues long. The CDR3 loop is CASSRSGGAKNIQYF. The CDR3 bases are TGTGCCAGCAGCCGGTCGGGGGGAGCCAAAAACATTCAGTACTTC. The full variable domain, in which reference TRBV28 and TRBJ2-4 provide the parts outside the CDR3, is DVKVTQSSRYLVKRTGEKVFLECVQDMDHENMFWYRQDPGLGLRLIYFSYDVKMKEKGDIPEGYSVSREKKERFSLILESASTNQTSMYLCASSRSGGAKNIQYFGAGTRLSVL.

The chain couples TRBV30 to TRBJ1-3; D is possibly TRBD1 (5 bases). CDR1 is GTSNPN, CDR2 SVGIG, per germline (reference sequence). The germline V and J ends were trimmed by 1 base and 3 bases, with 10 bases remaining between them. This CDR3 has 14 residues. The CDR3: CAWSGTGFGNTIYF. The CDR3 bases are TGTGCCTGGAGTGGTACAGGTTTTGGAAACACCATATATTTT.